This TCR beta chain is from a study of shared clonotypes between healthy human individuals. Clones were sequenced by immunoSEQ multiplex PCR, and TCRdb holds only the in-frame ones, with some missing. This table has hundreds of thousands of clones, approximately 74% appearing once. V was clipped by 4 bases and J by 1 base, with 5 bases between them. The CDR3 is 13 residues long. Germline values: CDR1 MNHNS, CDR2 SASEGT. The chain recombines TRBV6-1 with TRBJ1-5; D is uncertain. The specimen was memory CD4+ T cells sorted from blood. Sample subset: CD45RA-negative fraction. This sequence was found in a woman aged 25 to 45 in good health. The CDR3 loop reads CASSVGSNQPQHF. The CDR3 DNA reads as TGTGCCAGCAGTGTGGGCAGCAATCAGCCCCAGCATTTT.